These 6 T cell receptor beta chains share one sample of origin, sequenced in a study of PD-1 blockade in classical Hodgkin lymphoma (dated by TCRdb to 2018 to 2021). The library was generated by the immunoSEQ multiplex PCR assay. In TCRdb, the immuneACCESS table is reduced to in-frame sequences with V and J assigned. These tables do not hold every clone; where another copy was compared, an unresolved V gene accounts for under half, and the others remain unexplained. Across this sample there are 75,000 to 100,000 clones, with around four fifths seen only once. The ten largest account for about 12% of the sample. The time point label here, explained by the study, means: cycle 1 day 1 (C1D1), immediately before nivolumab initiation. Every trial patient had relapsed following autologous stem cell transplantation, and prior brentuximab vedotin exposure was what differed among cohorts A, B and C. The sample here was peripheral blood mononuclear cells (PBMCs), taken at baseline. These receptors came from a human donor with classical Hodgkin lymphoma.

This chain links TRBV6-1 with TRBJ2-1; unclear D gene. The CDR3 runs 15 residues. The V gene lost 2 bases and the J gene lost 6 bases, with 14 bases spanning the gap. Germline V gene lookup returns CDR1 MNHNS and CDR2 SASEGT. The CDR3 region has the DNA TGTGCCAGCAGTGAATTTGTGATGAATTCCAATGAGCAGTTCTTC. Translated: CASSEFVMNSNEQFF.

The chain links TRBV6-1 to TRBJ1-5; D call uncertain. Germline CDR1 reads MNHNS; CDR2 reads SASEGT. Trimming removed 8 bases from V and 5 bases from J, with 16 bases in between. The CDR3 covers 14 residues. This CDR3 is CASHGQGKHQPQHF. CDR3 bases: TGTGCCAGCCATGGGCAAGGGAAGCATCAGCCCCAGCATTTT.

The chain links TRBV28 to TRBJ2-1, with a possible D match to TRBD1 (6 bases). The CDR3 spans 15 residues. The V gene lost 4 bases and the J gene lost 0 bases, with 10 bases spanning the gap. Germline CDR1 MDHEN, CDR2 SYDVKM. In nucleotides, the CDR3 is TGTGCCAGCAGTTCAGTAGGGGGCTCCTACAATGAGCAGTTCTTC. It translates to CASSSVGGSYNEQFF.

This clone was picked up a small number of times. The chain employs TRBV10-3 and TRBJ2-3; TRBD2 matches 7 bases. Germline CDR1 reads ENHRY; CDR2 reads SYGVKD. V lost 6 bases and J lost 0; bases outside the gene matches: 6. This CDR3 is 15 amino acids long. The CDR3 nucleotides are TGTGCCATCAGGGACTTTAGCGGGAGCACAGATACGCAGTATTTT. Translation: CAIRDFSGSTDTQYF.

The rearrangement uses TRBV4-1 and TRBJ2-3, with a tentative D call TRBD1 (6 bases). The CDR3 length is 15 residues. V was cut by 4 bases and J by 3 bases, with 14 bases left in between. From germline, CDR1 is MGHRA and CDR2 YSYEKL. CDR3 in amino acids: CASSPMTGLTDTQYF. CDR3 coding DNA: TGCGCCAGCAGCCCCATGACAGGATTAACAGATACGCAGTATTTT.

The genes are TRBV27 and TRBJ2-7, with TRBD1 matching 9 bases. The CDR3 sequence is 14 residues long. V lost 2 bases to trimming and J lost 5 bases; unmatched junction nucleotides: 4. The V gene's germline CDR1 is MNHEY and CDR2 SMNVEV (reference sequence). The CDR3 is CASSLRDRAHEQYF. For the CDR3, the DNA is TGTGCCAGCAGTTTACGGGACAGGGCCCACGAGCAGTACTTC.